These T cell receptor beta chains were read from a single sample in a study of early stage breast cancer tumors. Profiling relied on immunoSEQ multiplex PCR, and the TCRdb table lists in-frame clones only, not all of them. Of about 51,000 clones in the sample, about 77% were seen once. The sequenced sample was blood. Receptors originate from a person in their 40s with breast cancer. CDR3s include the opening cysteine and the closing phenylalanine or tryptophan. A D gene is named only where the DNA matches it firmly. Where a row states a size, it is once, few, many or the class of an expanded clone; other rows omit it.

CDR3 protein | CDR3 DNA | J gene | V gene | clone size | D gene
CASSLLTAPYNEQFF | TGTGCCAGCAGCCTTCTTACAGCGCCCTACAATGAGCAGTTCTTC | TRBJ2-1 | TRBV11-2 | . | .
CASSLELSNTEAFF | TGCGCCAGCAGCTTGGAGCTGTCGAACACTGAAGCTTTCTTT | TRBJ1-1 | TRBV5-1 | . | .
CASSPGAAGPYEQYF | TGTGCCAGCAGTCCCGGAGCCGCGGGGCCCTACGAGCAGTACTTC | TRBJ2-7 | TRBV27 | . | .
CASSLRLAGGPEDTQYF | TGTGCCAGCAGCCTACGACTAGCGGGAGGGCCTGAAGATACGCAGTATTTT | TRBJ2-3 | TRBV11-2 | . | TRBD2
CASSEAIGGWGGEQYF | TGCGCCAGCAGTGAGGCGATCGGTGGCTGGGGTGGCGAACAGTACTTC | TRBJ2-7 | TRBV10-1 | few | .
CASMRDRAFGYTF | TGTGCCAGTATGCGGGACAGGGCGTTCGGCTACACCTTC | TRBJ1-2 | TRBV19 | . | TRBD1
CASGRDLGYEQYF | TGTGCCAGCGGTCGGGACCTCGGGTACGAGCAGTACTTC | TRBJ2-7 | TRBV2 | . | .
CASSSFGLAGDNEQFF | TGCGCCAGCAGCTCTTTCGGACTAGCGGGAGATAATGAGCAGTTCTTC | TRBJ2-1 | TRBV5-1 | once | TRBD2
CASRRTENTEAFF | TGTGCCAGCAGAAGGACAGAGAACACTGAAGCTTTCTTT | TRBJ1-1 | TRBV2 | . | .
CASSATGTNPYNEQFF | TGTGCCAGCAGCGCCACCGGGACTAACCCCTACAATGAGCAGTTCTTC | TRBJ2-1 | TRBV7-3 | . | TRBD2
CASSVKGQGITDTQYF | TGTGCCAGCAGCGTCAAGGGACAGGGTATAACAGATACGCAGTATTTT | TRBJ2-3 | TRBV9 | . | TRBD1